The 18 T cell receptor beta chains below were found in one sample sequenced in a study of neurological immune-mediated disorders. TCRdb redid the calling of the 5' RACE reads with MiXCR, one entry per CDR3 protein. The data show roughly 70,000 distinct CDR3 sequences, around 3.9% seen once. Sequenced material: PBMCs. All receptors come from a man aged 30 to 45 with multiple sclerosis.

This clonotype occurred many times. The V and J genes are TRBV3-1 and TRBJ1-5; the match to TRBD1 covers 9 bases. CDR1 LGHDT and CDR2 YNNKEL come from the germline V gene (reference sequence). The CDR3 has 13 residues. V was pared by 6 bases and J by 5 bases, with 2 bases of the junction left unmatched. CDR3 DNA: TGTGCCAGCAGTCGACAGGGGGATCAGCCCCAGCATTTT. This encodes CASSRQGDQPQHF.

About this clonotype itself: A much more abundant neighbour one base away suggests this may be a read error. The CDR3 region is CVISESGRLLGAYEQYF. The CDR3 DNA reads as TGTGTCATCAGTGAGTCCGGACGCCTATTAGGGGCCTACGAGCAGTACTTC. The chain recombines TRBV10-3 with TRBJ2-7, with D possibly matching TRBD1 (5 bases). This CDR3 comprises 17 residues. Germline values: CDR1 ENHRY, CDR2 SYGVKD.

The table lists this clonotype with many counts. The genes are TRBV20-1 and TRBJ1-2, with no clear D. CDR3 length: 11 amino acids. V shed 0 bases and J shed 8 bases, with 7 bases lying between them. Germline-derived CDR1 and CDR2 are DFQATT and SNEGSKA (reference sequence). The DNA for the CDR3 is TGCAGTGCTAGAGATGGCGGCGGCTACACCTTC. Its protein product is CSARDGGGYTF.

This clonotype was counted at least ten times. This chain links TRBV7-2 with TRBJ1-4; D is uncertain. V was clipped by 5 bases and J by 7 bases, with 11 bases between them. The CDR3 extends over 13 amino acids. Germline-derived CDR1 and CDR2 are SGHTA and FQGNSA. In nucleotides, the CDR3 is TGTGCCAGCAGCCCAAGGGCGGTTGAAAAACTGTTTTTT. Its protein is CASSPRAVEKLFF.

At least ten counts were recorded for this clonotype. This chain uses TRBV7-9 with TRBJ1-5; weak D call: TRBD1 (5 bases). The CDR3 covers 14 residues. Germline V lookup: CDR1 SEHNR, CDR2 FQNEAQ (reference sequence). Trimming shortened V by 5 bases and J by 2 bases, and 10 bases separated the two germline ends. CDR3 in amino acids: CASSETTGNQPQHF. CDR3 bases: TGTGCCAGCAGCGAGACGACAGGCAATCAGCCCCAGCATTTT.

In its sample, this clonotype was seen many times. The rearrangement links TRBV20-1 to TRBJ1-5; the D is unclear. Germline loops: CDR1 DFQATT, CDR2 SNEGSKA (reference sequence). The V end was cut by 0 bases, the J end by 0 bases, with 9 bases between. This CDR3 has 15 residues. The CDR3 is CSARERKISNQPQHF. In nucleotides, the CDR3 is TGCAGTGCTAGAGAAAGGAAGATTAGCAATCAGCCCCAGCATTTT.

This clonotype was seen ten or more times. This sequence joins TRBV7-6 and TRBJ2-3, with D maybe TRBD1 (6 bases). V lost 0 bases to trimming and J lost 0 bases, with 7 bases between them. The CDR3 covers 15 residues. CDR1 SGHVS and CDR2 FNYEAQ come from the germline V gene. CDR3 bases: TGTGCCAGCAGCTTAGCGGGGGCTAGCACAGATACGCAGTATTTT. Its translation: CASSLAGASTDTQYF.

In its sample, this clonotype was seen many times. The V and J genes are TRBV29-1 and TRBJ2-7, with 9 positions matching TRBD1. The CDR3 loop spans 16 amino acids. The junction had 12 bases not matched to a gene; V was cut back by 0 bases and J by 6 bases. Germline lookup yields CDR1 SQVTM and CDR2 ANQGSEA. CDR3 loop: CSVEDKSRQGVGEQYF. In DNA, the CDR3 is TGCAGCGTTGAAGATAAATCTAGACAGGGGGTTGGCGAGCAGTACTTC.

The sample holds a few counts of this clonotype. Since a much larger clone is just one base distant, this may be a read error. V gene TRBV18 combines with J gene TRBJ2-3; D is uncertain. The CDR3 is made up of 13 amino acids. Germline loops: CDR1 KGHSH, CDR2 LQKENI. The DNA of the CDR3 is TGTGTCAGCTCACCAGAGACCCGTTATACGCAGTATTTT. This codes for CVSSPETRYTQYF.

This clonotype occurred a few times. This sequence joins TRBV12-3 or TRBV12-4 and TRBJ2-5; the D gene is possibly TRBD2 (6 bases). V gave up 3 bases and J gave up 5 bases, with 16 bases separating them. This CDR3 has 15 residues. CDR3 bases: TGTGCCAGCAGTTTTAGGCTCGGCGGGGTCGAGACCCAGTACTTC. The encoded protein is CASSFRLGGVETQYF.

This clonotype was found many times. The junction and the germline gene differ at one end; a read error may be behind it. This chain joins TRBV5-1 and TRBJ1-5; tentatively, D is TRBD1 (5 bases). The germline V gene encodes CDR1 SGHRS and CDR2 YFSETQ. The CDR3 is made up of 15 amino acids. CDR3 sequence (DNA): TGCGCCAGCAGCAAGTCCGGGACTCTAGGTCAGCCCCAGAATTTT. Amino acid sequence: CASSKSGTLGQPQNF. The full variable domain, with the rest looked up from reference TRBV5-1 and TRBJ1-5, is KAGVTQTPRYLIKTRGQQVTLSCSPISGHRSVSWYQQTPGQGLQFLFEYFSETQRNKGNFPGRFSGRQFSNSRSEMNVSTLELGDSALYLCASSKSGTLGQPQNFGDGTRLSIL.

This clonotype was seen at least ten times. V gene TRBV7-6 combines with J gene TRBJ2-7; perhaps TRBD1 as D (6 bases). The CDR3 extends over 16 amino acids. V lost 1 base and J lost 5, with 18 bases in between. CDR1 SGHVS and CDR2 FNYEAQ come from the germline V gene. Written as DNA, the CDR3 is TGTGCCAGCAGCTTAGGTCCGTCGCAGGGGATGGACGAGCAGTACTTC. This codes for CASSLGPSQGMDEQYF.

In this sample, this clonotype turned up many times. This rearrangement joins TRBV7-6 to TRBJ2-7; TRBD1 is a possible D gene (6 bases). V dropped 1 base and J dropped 7 bases, with 17 bases sitting between them. The CDR3 loop spans 15 amino acids. Germline loops: CDR1 SGHVS, CDR2 FNYEAQ. The CDR3 region is CASSLGPGTFEEQYF. The CDR3 coding sequence is TGTGCCAGCAGCTTAGGTCCCGGGACATTCGAGGAGCAGTACTTC.

This clonotype was observed at least ten times. The chain joins TRBV9 to TRBJ2-1, with 8 bases fitting TRBD2. With 7 bases clipped from V and 4 bases from J, the junction kept 13 bases outside the gene matches. The CDR3 is 16 amino acids. In germline, CDR1 is SGDLS, CDR2 YYNGEE. In DNA, the CDR3 is TGTGCCAGCGGTCGAGCGGGGGACCCCCTTTACAATGAGCAGTTCTTC. Its protein is CASGRAGDPLYNEQFF.

This clonotype was observed at least ten times. The gene calls are TRBV5-1 and TRBJ2-3; a possible D gene is TRBD1 (5 bases). Germline CDR1 and CDR2: SGHRS and YFSETQ. This CDR3 is built from 12 residues. V was shortened by 7 bases and J by 4 bases, with 10 bases between the two germline ends. This CDR3 reads CASFRVADTQYF. CDR3 in DNA: TGCGCCAGCTTCAGGGTAGCAGATACGCAGTATTTT.

Many counts were recorded for this clonotype. The V gene is TRBV6-4, the J gene TRBJ2-3; D unresolved. CDR1 is MRHNA and CDR2 is SNTAGT in the germline V gene. CDR3 length equals 12 residues. Between the trimmed V and J ends, which lost 2 bases and 10 bases, there was a span of 10 bases. The chain's CDR3 is CASSDGEIAQYF. In nucleotides, the CDR3 is TGTGCCAGCAGTGACGGGGAAATTGCGCAGTATTTT.

This clonotype was found many times. The chain combines TRBV4-3 with TRBJ2-7; TRBD1 or TRBD2 may be the D gene (5 bases each). Trimming left V 4 bases short and J 1 base short, with 14 bases between. The CDR3 has 15 residues. Germline CDR1 and CDR2: LGHNA and YSLEER. CDR3 nucleotide sequence: TGCGCCAGCAGCCGAGGGACGCAGCTTTCCTACGAGCAGTACTTC. This codes for CASSRGTQLSYEQYF.

This clonotype occurred many times. V and J are TRBV7-6 and TRBJ2-1, with TRBD2 matching over 8 bases. V lost 4 bases and J lost 5; bases outside the gene matches: 13. The CDR3 spans 17 residues. Looked up from germline, CDR1 is SGHVS and CDR2 is FNYEAQ. The CDR3 is CASSSQSGRYLHNEQFF. The DNA for the CDR3 is TGTGCCAGCAGCTCCCAGAGCGGGAGATATCTTCACAATGAGCAGTTCTTC.